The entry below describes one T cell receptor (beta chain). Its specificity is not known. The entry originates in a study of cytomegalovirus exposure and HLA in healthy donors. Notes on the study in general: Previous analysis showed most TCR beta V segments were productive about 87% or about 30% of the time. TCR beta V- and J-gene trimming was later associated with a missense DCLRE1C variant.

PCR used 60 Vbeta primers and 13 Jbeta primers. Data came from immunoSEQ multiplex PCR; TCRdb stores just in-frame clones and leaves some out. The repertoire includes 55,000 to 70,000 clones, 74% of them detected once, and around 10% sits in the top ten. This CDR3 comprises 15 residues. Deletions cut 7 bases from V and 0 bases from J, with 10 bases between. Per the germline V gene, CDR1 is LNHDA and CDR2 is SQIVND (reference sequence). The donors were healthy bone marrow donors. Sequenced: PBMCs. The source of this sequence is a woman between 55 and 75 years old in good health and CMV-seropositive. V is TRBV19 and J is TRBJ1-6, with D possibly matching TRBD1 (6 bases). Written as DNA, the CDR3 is TGTGCCAGTACCGACAGGAGCTCCTATAATTCACCCCTCCACTTT. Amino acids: CASTDRSSYNSPLHF.